This passage covers 9 T cell receptor beta chains from one sample sequenced in a study of CD8 T cells in Susac syndrome. Reverse transcription of roughly 0.5 to 1 ug RNA was performed with random hexamers. In TCRdb, the immunoSEQ multiplex PCR reads were re-called with MiXCR into one record per CDR3 protein. This table has 150,000 to 200,000 distinct CDR3 sequences, over 85% appearing once. Sequenced sample: CD4+ T cells from PBMCs. The receptors stem from a human donor in good health.

This chain links TRBV4-3 with TRBJ2-4; D ambiguous. CDR3 length: 17 residues. V was cut by 0 bases and J by 2 bases, with 14 bases left in between. Germline CDR1 is LGHNA and CDR2 is YSLEER. The CDR3 region is CASSQESHGMTKNIQYF. The CDR3 DNA reads as TGCGCCAGCAGCCAAGAGTCTCATGGTATGACCAAAAACATTCAGTACTTC.

The chain combines TRBV24-1 with TRBJ1-2; a weak D match, TRBD1 (5 bases). V lost 3 bases and J 3 bases, leaving 10 bases between the germline ends. This CDR3 is 14 amino acids long. The germline CDR1 and CDR2 sequences are KGHDR and SFDVKD. The CDR3 DNA sequence: TGTGCCACCAGTGATCCGGGACCGCACTATGGCTACACCTTC. Residues: CATSDPGPHYGYTF.

CDR3 in amino acids: CSGGQGISYEQYF. CDR3 in DNA: TGCAGCGGGGGACAGGGGATCTCCTACGAGCAGTACTTC. The chain uses TRBV29-1 and TRBJ2-7, with TRBD1 matching 10 bases. Germline CDR1 SQVTM, CDR2 ANQGSEA. There are 13 residues in the CDR3. With V trimmed by 7 bases and J by 0 bases, 3 bases remained unmatched.

The CDR3 loop reads CSVDKQGAVTQYF. Here the CDR3 DNA reads TGCAGCGTTGACAAACAGGGGGCTGTGACCCAGTACTTC. V is TRBV29-1 and J is TRBJ2-5, with TRBD1 matching 9 bases. Germline V gene sequence: CDR1 SQVTM, CDR2 ANQGSEA. This CDR3 comprises 13 residues. The ends lost 3 bases at V and 7 bases at J; junction bases unmatched: 6.

This clonotype occurred once. This chain uses TRBV29-1 with TRBJ2-5, with TRBD2 identical over 10 bases. The CDR3 has 14 amino acids. Unmatched junction bases numbered 7, after V lost 4 bases and J lost 5 bases. Germline CDR1 SQVTM, CDR2 ANQGSEA. As DNA, the CDR3 is TGCAGCGTTGCGGTAGCGGGGGGCCAGGAGACCCAGTACTTC. It yields the protein CSVAVAGGQETQYF.

The chain recombines TRBV4-2 with TRBJ2-1, with 7 bases that match TRBD2. Germline V lookup: CDR1 LGHNA, CDR2 YNFKEQ. This CDR3 is built from 14 residues. Unmatched junction bases numbered 0, after V lost 0 bases and J lost 4 bases. The CDR3 DNA follows: TGTGCCAGCAGCCAAGAACTAGCGTACAATGAGCAGTTCTTC. Its protein product is CASSQELAYNEQFF.

This rearrangement joins TRBV3-1 to TRBJ1-1; possibly TRBD1 for D (5 bases). V was pared by 8 bases and J by 3 bases, with 19 bases between. This CDR3 has 15 residues. Germline CDR1 LGHDT, CDR2 YNNKEL (reference sequence). The CDR3 loop reads CASGKTAGTDTEAFF. CDR3 sequence (DNA): TGTGCCAGCGGAAAGACGGCCGGGACCGACACTGAAGCTTTCTTT.

This chain joins TRBV7-2 and TRBJ2-5, with 10 nucleotides matching TRBD2. CDR3 length: 16 amino acids. CDR1 and CDR2 (germline): SGHTA, FQGNSA. J was trimmed by 2 bases and V by 4 bases; bases with no gene match: 7. The chain's CDR3 is CASSWALAGGQETQYF. CDR3 in DNA: TGTGCCAGCAGCTGGGCTTTAGCGGGGGGACAAGAGACCCAGTACTTC.

The chain employs TRBV20-1 and TRBJ2-7; 8 nucleotides match TRBD1. With V trimmed by 0 bases and J by 4 bases, 8 bases remained unmatched. Germline assignment: CDR1 DFQATT and CDR2 SNEGSKA (reference sequence). The CDR3 has 15 amino acids. This CDR3 reads CSARDAGTGSYEQYF. The CDR3 coding sequence is TGCAGTGCTAGAGATGCGGGGACAGGATCTTACGAGCAGTACTTC.